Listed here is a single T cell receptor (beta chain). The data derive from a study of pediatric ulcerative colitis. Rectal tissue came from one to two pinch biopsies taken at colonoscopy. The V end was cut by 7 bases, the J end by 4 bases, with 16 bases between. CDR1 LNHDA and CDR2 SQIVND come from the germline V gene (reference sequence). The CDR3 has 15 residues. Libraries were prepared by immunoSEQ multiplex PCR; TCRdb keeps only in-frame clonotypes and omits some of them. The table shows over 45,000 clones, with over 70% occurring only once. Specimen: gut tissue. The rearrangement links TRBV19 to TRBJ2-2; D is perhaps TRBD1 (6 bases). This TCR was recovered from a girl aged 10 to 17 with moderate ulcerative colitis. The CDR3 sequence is CASIITGFSTGELFF. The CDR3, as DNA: TGTGCCAGTATTATTACAGGGTTTAGCACCGGGGAGCTGTTTTTT.